The source of this T cell receptor (beta chain) is a study of human T cells and chemical hapten exposure. Per the original data handling: Sequenced samples showed a median of around 91,000 TCRs each, with counts running from around 25,000 to 690,000. TCRdb re-called the RACE reads through MiXCR, storing one row per CDR3 protein. V and J calls and clone size were set by TCRdb, not the authors. The repertoire consists of more than 75,000 distinct CDR3 sequences, with 8% to 10% occurring once and the leading ten covering around 3.9%. Time point given: pre-sensitization, week 0. Treatment defined: therapeutic diphenylcyclopropenone sensitization with weekly scalp DPC. This clonotype was recorded at least ten times. This CDR3 spans 14 amino acids. Between the trimmed V and J ends, which lost 0 bases and 4 bases, there was a span of 11 bases. The V gene's germline CDR1 is SGDLS and CDR2 YYNGEE.

The V call is TRBV9, the J call TRBJ2-7, with D perhaps matching TRBD1 (5 bases). This TCR came from a woman in her thirties or forties with alopecia areata. Some clones in this sample may be carry-over from other donors' samples. Sequenced here: whole blood, sampled in connection with sensitization to the hapten diphenylcyclopropenone (DPC). The CDR3 sequence: CASSVAAGRYEQYF. The CDR3 coding sequence is TGTGCCAGCAGCGTAGCGGCAGGGCGGTACGAGCAGTACTTC.